One sample yielded the 15 T cell receptor beta chains listed below, sequenced in a study of shared clonotypes between healthy human individuals. Assay used: immunoSEQ multiplex PCR; TCRdb lists only in-frame clones, some missing. The profile shows over 2 million clones, 80% to 95% of them singletons. The source material was naive CD4+ T cells from PBMCs. Subset of the sample: CD45RA+ positively selected. Receptor source: a man aged 18 to 29 in good health. Some clones in this sample may be carry-over from other donors' samples.

This chain connects TRBV5-1 to TRBJ2-7; D tentatively reads TRBD1 or TRBD2 (6 bases each). Germline CDR1 is SGHRS and CDR2 is YFSETQ. This CDR3 contains 15 residues. Trimming took 0 bases from V and 5 from J, leaving 15 bases between them. The CDR3 region has the DNA TGCGCCAGCAGCTTGGTTGGGGGCGGGATTGACGAGCAGTACTTC. Translated, it gives CASSLVGGGIDEQYF. Variable domain in full (rest from reference TRBV5-1 and TRBJ2-7): KAGVTQTPRYLIKTRGQQVTLSCSPISGHRSVSWYQQTPGQGLQFLFEYFSETQRNKGNFPGRFSGRQFSNSRSEMNVSTLELGDSALYLCASSLVGGGIDEQYFGPGTRLTVT.

The table lists this clone with a count of one. V and J are TRBV28 and TRBJ2-3; no firm D call. Germline-derived CDR1 and CDR2 are MDHEN and SYDVKM. V was trimmed by 4 bases and J by 8 bases, leaving 7 bases between them. The CDR3 contains 11 residues. CDR3 amino acids: CASSWTGTQYF. Here the CDR3 DNA reads TGTGCCAGCAGTTGGACGGGTACGCAGTATTTT.

The chain employs TRBV11-2 and TRBJ2-6, with a possible D match to TRBD2 (5 bases). CDR3 length equals 17 residues. In germline, CDR1 is SGHAT, CDR2 FQNNGV. Trimming took off 0 bases at V and 1 base at J, with 10 bases between the two ends. The CDR3 sequence is CASSLDVARSGANVLTF. The CDR3 nucleotides are TGTGCCAGCAGCTTAGACGTAGCGAGATCTGGGGCCAACGTCCTGACTTTC.

This rearrangement joins TRBV7-2 to TRBJ2-3; D possibly corresponds to TRBD2 (6 bases). The germline CDR1 and CDR2 sequences are SGHTA and FQGNSA. There are 15 residues in the CDR3. V gave up 7 bases and J gave up 4 bases, with 18 bases separating them. CDR3 nucleotide sequence: TGTGCCAGCAAGCCCAGGCTAGCGCATTCAGATACGCAGTATTTT. It specifies CASKPRLAHSDTQYF. The full variable domain, in which reference TRBV7-2 and TRBJ2-3 provide the parts outside the CDR3, is GAGVSQSPSNKVTEKGKDVELRCDPISGHTALYWYRQSLGQGLEFLIYFQGNSAPDKSGLPSDRFSAERTGGSVSTLTIQRTQQEDSAVYLCASKPRLAHSDTQYFGPGTRLTVL.

The CDR3 coding sequence is TGCGCCAGCAGCTTGGGCGGCAGGGGGTCTCCTAACTATGGCTACACCTTC. This encodes CASSLGGRGSPNYGYTF. The chain links TRBV5-1 to TRBJ1-2; 7 bases are shared with TRBD1. The length of the CDR3 is 17 residues. V lost 0 bases to trimming and J lost 0 bases; unmatched junction nucleotides: 8. Germline V lookup: CDR1 SGHRS, CDR2 YFSETQ.

The genes are TRBV18 and TRBJ1-5; unclear D gene. V gave up 4 bases and J gave up 0 bases, with 7 bases separating them. CDR1 and CDR2 from the germline V gene are KGHSH and LQKENI. The CDR3 length is 14 residues. The DNA for the CDR3 is TGTGCCAGCTCACAGGGTTATAGCAATCAGCCCCAGCATTTT. Its protein is CASSQGYSNQPQHF.

The genes are TRBV9 and TRBJ2-5; TRBD2 matches 10 bases. The germline V gene has CDR1 SGDLS and CDR2 YYNGEE. V lost 0 bases, J lost 2 bases, and 19 bases stayed unmatched. The CDR3 totals 21 residues. For the CDR3, the DNA is TGTGCCAGCAGCGTAGCTCCGCCTAGCGGGAGAGGGCGCTTCCTTCAAGAGACCCAGTACTTC. Amino acids: CASSVAPPSGRGRFLQETQYF. Full variable domain (rest looked up from reference TRBV9 and TRBJ2-5): DSGVTQTPKHLITATGQRVTLRCSPRSGDLSVYWYQQSLDQGLQFLIQYYNGEERAKGNILERFSAQQFPDLHSELNLSSLELGDSALYFCASSVAPPSGRGRFLQETQYFGPGTRLLVL.

This chain uses TRBV10-3 with TRBJ1-1, with D unclear. The CDR3 length is 13 residues. The germline V and J ends were trimmed by 0 bases and 7 bases, with 9 bases remaining between them. Per the germline V gene, CDR1 is ENHRY and CDR2 is SYGVKD. The CDR3 region has the DNA TGTGCCATCAGTGAGTCGTTTTTGGGTGAAGCTTTCTTT. Its translation: CAISESFLGEAFF.

As regards this clone: Other nucleotide sequences from this sample produce the same CDR3. The genes are TRBV28 and TRBJ2-3, with D unresolved. This CDR3 spans 11 amino acids. Germline V CDR1 and CDR2: MDHEN, SYDVKM. With 6 bases removed from V and 6 bases from J, the gap between germline ends came to 7 bases. The CDR3 here is CASSRTDTQYF. As DNA, the CDR3 is TGTGCCAGCAGCAGGACGGATACGCAGTATTTT.

The chain recombines TRBV5-6 with TRBJ1-5; D is possibly TRBD1 (6 bases). Trimming took off 4 bases at V and 7 bases at J, with 21 bases between the two ends. The CDR3 is 16 amino acids. Looked up from germline, CDR1 is SGHDT and CDR2 is YYEEEE. CDR3 sequence: CASSVLGRQDAQPQHF. CDR3 DNA sequence: TGTGCCAGCAGCGTTCTCGGGAGACAGGACGCACAGCCCCAGCATTTT.

This chain links TRBV7-8 with TRBJ1-5, with unresolved D. V lost 1 base and J 0 bases, leaving 7 bases between the germline ends. The CDR3 totals 15 residues. CDR1 is SGHVS and CDR2 is FQNEAQ in the germline V gene. The CDR3 sequence: CASSLGTTSNQPQHF. The CDR3 region has the DNA TGTGCCAGCAGCTTAGGCACAACTAGCAATCAGCCCCAGCATTTT.

V usage is TRBV19 and J usage is TRBJ2-2; no clear D. Germline loops: CDR1 LNHDA, CDR2 SQIVND (reference sequence). The CDR3 runs 14 residues. Trimming removed 7 bases from V and 3 bases from J, with 12 bases in between. In DNA, the CDR3 is TGTGCCAGTACTGCCCTTCGGGACACCGGGGAGCTGTTTTTT. Amino acids: CASTALRDTGELFF.

Comments on this clone: At one boundary the junction diverges from the germline segment, which might be a read error. V is TRBV6-5 and J is TRBJ1-1, with no clear D. This CDR3 has 14 residues. Germline CDR1 is MNHEY and CDR2 is SVGAGI. The CDR3 nucleotides read TGTGCCAGCAGCTACTTTCGGACGAACACTGAAGCTTTCTTT. This translates into CASSYFRTNTEAFF.

The chain has TRBV27 and TRBJ2-7, with D tentatively TRBD2 (6 bases). Trimming stripped 0 bases from V and 0 bases from J, with 9 bases between. The CDR3 spans 15 residues. Germline V gene data show CDR1 as MNHEY and CDR2 as SMNVEV (reference sequence). CDR3 in DNA: TGTGCCAGCAGTTTATCTAGCGGAGCCTCCTACGAGCAGTACTTC. This encodes CASSLSSGASYEQYF.

The chain recombines TRBV5-1 with TRBJ2-7; 10 nucleotides match TRBD2. Losses at the gene ends were 2 bases for V and 0 bases for J; bases not matched to a gene: 2. There are 15 residues in the CDR3. In germline, CDR1 is SGHRS, CDR2 YFSETQ. The CDR3 sequence is CASSFASGSSYEQYF. CDR3 bases: TGCGCCAGCAGCTTCGCTAGCGGGAGCTCCTACGAGCAGTACTTC.